These 17 T cell receptor beta chains were all obtained from the same sample, sequenced in a study of human T cells and chemical hapten exposure. Time point denoted: pre-sensitization, week 0. The treatment is: therapeutic diphenylcyclopropenone sensitization with weekly scalp DPC. Using its own MiXCR run on the RACE reads, TCRdb lists one record per CDR3 protein. The sample consists of over 300,000 distinct CDR3 sequences, 5.1% of them appearing once. Material: whole blood, obtained in connection with sensitization to the hapten diphenylcyclopropenone (DPC). These receptors were obtained from a woman aged 45-59 years with alopecia areata. Some clones in this sample may be carry-over from other donors' samples.

This clonotype was seen at least ten times. The V call is TRBV6-5, the J call TRBJ2-7, with D perhaps assigned TRBD1 or TRBD2 (5 bases each). The germline V gene encodes CDR1 MNHEY and CDR2 SVGAGI. V dropped 10 bases and J dropped 11 bases, with 24 bases sitting between them. The CDR3 contains 13 residues. The CDR3 here is CATTSPGTATEYF. The CDR3 DNA reads TGTGCCACCACCTCACCAGGGACGGCCACGGAGTACTTC.

This clonotype has only a few counts. V and J are TRBV10-2 and TRBJ1-1; D not certain. Germline lookup yields CDR1 WSHSY and CDR2 SAAADI. The CDR3 runs 13 residues. Trimming left V 3 bases short and J 1 base short, with 6 bases between. CDR3 sequence (DNA): TGCGCCAGCAGTGACGGCCGGAACACTGAAGCTTTCTTT. Its translation is CASSDGRNTEAFF.

This clonotype was found many times. The chain joins TRBV20-1 to TRBJ1-1, with a weak D call TRBD1 (5 bases). Trimming took 1 base from V and 1 from J, leaving 16 bases between them. The length of the CDR3 is 16 residues. Germline CDR1 is DFQATT and CDR2 is SNEGSKA (reference sequence). CDR3 DNA sequence: TGCAGTGCTAGAGCCGACTTTGGACAAAGGAACACTGAAGCTTTCTTT. Its protein product is CSARADFGQRNTEAFF.

This clonotype has ten or more counts. The V gene is TRBV12-3 or TRBV12-4, the J gene TRBJ2-2; no firm D call. The CDR3 covers 13 residues. Trimming shortened V by 1 base and J by 8 bases, and 8 bases separated the two germline ends. DNA for the CDR3: TGTGCCAGCAGTTTAGACAGCAATGGGGAGCTGTTTTTT. This sequence encodes CASSLDSNGELFF.

This clonotype has at least ten counts. The V call is TRBV6-2 or TRBV6-3, the J call TRBJ2-5; D is unresolved. The germline gives CDR1 MNHEY, CDR2 SVGEGT. Trimming took off 6 bases at V and 4 bases at J, with 9 bases between the two ends. This CDR3 is 12 amino acids long. The CDR3 sequence is CASSGPTETQYF. CDR3 nucleotides: TGTGCCAGCAGCGGCCCGACAGAGACCCAGTACTTC.

The chain uses TRBV3-1 and TRBJ2-4, with a weak D call TRBD2 (6 bases). This CDR3 is 16 amino acids long. V was clipped by 5 bases and J by 0 bases, with 14 bases between them. Germline V gene data show CDR1 as LGHDT and CDR2 as YNNKEL (reference sequence). CDR3 protein: CASSRLVGVAKNIQYF. In DNA form, the CDR3 reads TGTGCCAGCAGCAGACTAGTGGGGGTAGCCAAAAACATTCAGTACTTC. Variable domain in full (rest from reference TRBV3-1 and TRBJ2-4): DTAVSQTPKYLVTQMGNDKSIKCEQNLGHDTMYWYKQDSKKFLKIMFSYNNKELIINETVPNRFSPKSPDKAHLNLHINSLELGDSAVYFCASSRLVGVAKNIQYFGAGTRLSVL.

This clonotype was seen a handful of times. V and J are TRBV6-6 and TRBJ2-5, with D uncertain. This CDR3 has 14 residues. The V and J ends lost 0 bases and 4 bases respectively, with 9 bases between them. In germline, CDR1 is MNHNY, CDR2 SVGAGI (reference sequence). The CDR3 bases are TGTGCCAGCAGTTACTCGAAAGTGGCAGAGACCCAGTACTTC. Protein sequence: CASSYSKVAETQYF.

In its sample, this clonotype was seen many times. The rearrangement joins TRBV6-2 or TRBV6-3 to TRBJ1-2, with D uncertain. This CDR3 has 16 residues. Between the trimmed V and J ends, which lost 2 bases and 2 bases, there was a span of 15 bases. Germline V lookup: CDR1 MNHEY, CDR2 SVGEGT. The CDR3 here is CASSYDTLLRNYGYTF. The CDR3 DNA reads TGTGCCAGCAGTTACGATACTCTCCTAAGGAACTATGGCTACACCTTC.

The chain has TRBV10-3 and TRBJ1-3; D is perhaps TRBD1 (5 bases). Germline V gives CDR1 ENHRY, CDR2 SYGVKD. This CDR3 has 14 amino acids. V gave up 9 bases and J gave up 2 bases, with 14 bases separating them. CDR3 nucleotides: TGTGCCATTAGGGAAGGGACGGCTGGAAACACCATATATTTT. Encoded protein: CAIREGTAGNTIYF.

In this sample, this clonotype turned up many times. This chain links TRBV4-1 with TRBJ1-3, with D possibly matching TRBD1 (5 bases). Germline V lookup: CDR1 MGHRA, CDR2 YSYEKL. The CDR3 contains 16 residues. Trimming left V 1 base short and J 0 bases short, with 10 bases between. CDR3 DNA: TGCGCCAGCAGCCAAGCTTGGGACGTCTCTGGAAACACCATATATTTT. Translation gives CASSQAWDVSGNTIYF.

This clonotype was observed a few times. The V gene is TRBV7-2, the J gene TRBJ1-5; D is uncertain. The germline CDR1 and CDR2 sequences are SGHTA and FQGNSA. The CDR3 totals 15 residues. V was shortened by 1 base and J by 1 base, with 8 bases between the two germline ends. CDR3 amino acids: CASSLGEISNQPQHF. CDR3 DNA: TGTGCCAGCAGCTTAGGGGAAATCAGCAATCAGCCCCAGCATTTT.

This clonotype was seen a few times. The chain has TRBV25-1 and TRBJ1-2; 7 bases are a match to TRBD1. The CDR3 consists of 14 residues. CDR1 is MGHDK and CDR2 is SYGVNS in the germline V gene. The junction had 12 bases not matched to a gene; V was cut back by 10 bases and J by 4 bases. In DNA, the CDR3 is TGTGCCACGAAGCAGGGGGGGATCGGCTATGGCTACACCTTC. Protein product: CATKQGGIGYGYTF.

This clonotype was detected ten times or more. V usage is TRBV12-3 or TRBV12-4 and J usage is TRBJ2-7; TRBD2 matches 8 bases. The CDR3 is 13 residues long. After removal of 6 bases from V and 6 bases from J, the junction contained 7 bases not matched to a gene. CDR3 nucleotides: TGTGCCAGCAGCCCTGGACTAGCAACCGAGCAGTACTTC. Translated: CASSPGLATEQYF.

Many counts were recorded for this clonotype. The rearrangement links TRBV20-1 to TRBJ2-1; tentatively, D is TRBD2 (5 bases). Trimming removed 6 bases from V and 1 base from J, with 13 bases in between. Looked up from germline, CDR1 is DFQATT and CDR2 is SNEGSKA (reference sequence). The CDR3 runs 14 residues. The chain's CDR3 is CSALRGVSYNEQFF. In nucleotides, the CDR3 is TGCAGTGCCCTCCGGGGTGTATCCTACAATGAGCAGTTCTTC.

In its sample, this clonotype was seen many times. The chain recombines TRBV29-1 with TRBJ2-2; a weak D match, TRBD1 (6 bases). The V end lost 8 bases, the J end lost 1 base, and 14 bases lay between the germline ends. From germline, CDR1 is SQVTM and CDR2 ANQGSEA. This CDR3 has 14 residues. This chain's CDR3 is CSCEGVVNTGELFF. CDR3 DNA sequence: TGCAGCTGTGAGGGGGTTGTGAACACCGGGGAGCTGTTTTTT.

This clonotype was counted between two and nine times. This chain uses TRBV29-1 with TRBJ2-1, with 7 bases aligning to TRBD2. CDR3 size: 14 residues. Germline CDR1 is SQVTM and CDR2 is ANQGSEA. Losses at the gene ends were 5 bases for V and 5 bases for J; bases not matched to a gene: 9. CDR3 in amino acids: CSVPNRDYHNEQFF. CDR3 DNA sequence: TGCAGCGTTCCCAACCGGGACTATCACAATGAGCAGTTCTTC.

This clonotype occurred many times. The chain combines TRBV29-1 with TRBJ2-1; 8 bases line up with TRBD1. The CDR3 is 14 residues long. V lost 0 bases to trimming and J lost 7 bases; unmatched junction nucleotides: 5. Germline V gene data show CDR1 as SQVTM and CDR2 as ANQGSEA. CDR3 sequence: CSVEEGTGGNEQFF. In DNA, the CDR3 is TGCAGCGTTGAAGAGGGAACAGGGGGGAATGAGCAGTTCTTC.